The 16 T cell receptor beta chains presented below share a single source sample, sequenced in a study of T cells in Graves' hyperthyroidism and ophthalmopathy. Amplified TCR beta CDR3 regions came from RNA transcripts. A first-round RT-PCR of the TCR CDR3 used the HTBI primer set. One entry per CDR3 protein, called by TCRdb with MiXCR from the multiplex PCR reads. The sample contains around 690,000 distinct CDR3 sequences, 17% of which appear only once. The sample taken for sequencing was blood. These TCRs come from a man aged 50 to 60 with Graves' hyperthyroidism.

CDR3: CASSPSGGVDTQYF. The CDR3 bases are TGTGCCAGCTCTCCTAGCGGGGGGGTTGATACGCAGTATTTT. This chain links TRBV9 with TRBJ2-3; the match to TRBD2 covers 12 bases. The V segment lost 7 bases and the J segment 6 bases; nucleotides outside the gene matches: 6. The CDR3 consists of 14 residues. Germline CDR1 reads SGDLS; CDR2 reads YYNGEE.

This clonotype was counted only a few times. The chain is built from TRBV28 and TRBJ2-1, with TRBD2 matching over 9 bases. The CDR3 length is 15 residues. Germline lookup yields CDR1 MDHEN and CDR2 SYDVKM. J gave up 8 bases and V 1 base, and 6 bases lay outside the gene matches. Here the CDR3 DNA reads TGTGCCAGCAGTTTATTACGCGGGAGGGCCTATGAGCAGTTCTTC. Amino acid sequence: CASSLLRGRAYEQFF.

About this clonotype: This may come from a read error, since a much larger clone is one base off. The chain carries TRBV7-4 and TRBJ2-3; D tentatively reads TRBD1 or TRBD2 (6 bases each). CDR1 and CDR2 from the germline V gene are SGHVT and SQSDAQ. Trimming left V 9 bases short and J 2 bases short, with 18 bases between. The CDR3 loop spans 15 amino acids. The CDR3 loop is CASLAGGPNTDTQYF. The CDR3 DNA is TGTGCCAGTTTGGCTGGGGGGCCCAACACAGATACGCAGTATTTT.

V usage is TRBV6-5 and J usage is TRBJ1-1, with D uncertain. V was cut by 0 bases and J by 1 base, with 12 bases left in between. Germline V gene sequence: CDR1 MNHEY, CDR2 SVGAGI. This CDR3 region has 16 residues. The CDR3 spells CASSYSRGIANTEAFF. The CDR3, as DNA: TGTGCCAGCAGTTACTCGAGAGGAATAGCGAACACTGAAGCTTTCTTT.

This clonotype was counted ten times or more. V and J are TRBV2 and TRBJ1-1; D possibly corresponds to TRBD1 (5 bases). Germline CDR1 reads SNHLY; CDR2 reads FYNNEI. The CDR3 sequence is 15 residues long. Deletions cut 2 bases from V and 0 bases from J, with 10 bases between. DNA of the CDR3: TGTGCCAGCAGTGAAACAGGTGTAATGAACACTGAAGCTTTCTTT. Amino acids: CASSETGVMNTEAFF.

This clonotype was seen at least ten times. The V call is TRBV19, the J call TRBJ1-1; D possibly corresponds to TRBD1 (5 bases). This CDR3 has 13 residues. V was trimmed by 5 bases and J by 3 bases, leaving 10 bases between them. CDR1 and CDR2 (germline): LNHDA, SQIVND (reference sequence). The CDR3 DNA reads TGTGCCAGTAGTGTCGACAGAGACACTGAAGCTTTCTTT. Translated: CASSVDRDTEAFF.

This clonotype occurred many times. V usage is TRBV27 and J usage is TRBJ2-2; no definite D call. The V end was cut by 1 base, the J end by 5 bases, with 8 bases between. The CDR3 has 14 amino acids. Per the germline V gene, CDR1 is MNHEY and CDR2 is SMNVEV (reference sequence). Here the CDR3 reads CASSLLSVTGELFF. The CDR3 DNA is TGTGCCAGCAGTTTATTAAGCGTTACCGGGGAGCTGTTTTTT.

The CDR3 bases are TGTGCCAGCAGGGCGGGACAGGTTCGATATGGCTACACCTTC. It translates to CASRAGQVRYGYTF. The chain combines TRBV28 with TRBJ1-2, with 8 bases identical to TRBD1. The V segment lost 6 bases and the J segment 5 bases; nucleotides outside the gene matches: 8. The germline V gene has CDR1 MDHEN and CDR2 SYDVKM. The CDR3 is made up of 14 amino acids.

This clonotype was seen at least ten times. The DNA for the CDR3 is TGTGCCAGCACTCGAGGACTACCAGTAAACCTCTACAATGAGCAGTTCTTC. This translates into CASTRGLPVNLYNEQFF. The V call is TRBV6-1, the J call TRBJ2-1, with a weak D call TRBD2 (6 bases). This CDR3 region has 17 residues. Germline values: CDR1 MNHNS, CDR2 SASEGT. Deletions cut 7 bases from V and 3 bases from J, with 22 bases between.

This clonotype was counted between two and nine times. The chain employs TRBV6-2 or TRBV6-3 and TRBJ2-7, with D unresolved. The germline V gene encodes CDR1 MNHEY and CDR2 SVGEGT. V dropped 2 bases and J dropped 3 bases, with 8 bases sitting between them. This CDR3 has 13 amino acids. The CDR3 region has the DNA TGTGCCAGCAGTTACCAGCAAATCTACGAGCAGTACTTC. Protein: CASSYQQIYEQYF.

Ten or more counts support this clonotype. V gene TRBV2 combines with J gene TRBJ1-5; D remains ambiguous. The CDR3 sequence is 15 residues long. V lost 4 bases and J lost 0, with 10 bases in between. The germline CDR1 and CDR2 sequences are SNHLY and FYNNEI. The CDR3 loop is CASSVSGVSNQPQHF. The CDR3 DNA sequence: TGTGCCAGCAGTGTTTCTGGGGTTAGCAATCAGCCCCAGCATTTT.

The chain couples TRBV7-9 to TRBJ2-1; 8 bases match TRBD1. The CDR3 is made up of 13 amino acids. The V and J ends lost 5 bases and 10 bases, in that order; junction bases with no gene match: 7. Germline-derived CDR1 and CDR2 are SEHNR and FQNEAQ (reference sequence). The CDR3 sequence is CASSRGQGQEQFF. As DNA, the CDR3 is TGTGCCAGCAGCCGCGGACAGGGACAGGAGCAGTTCTTC.

DNA of the CDR3: TGCAGTGCGGGGGACAGGGGGATGACCTCCGGGGAGACCCAGTACTTC. Translation: CSAGDRGMTSGETQYF. The chain couples TRBV20-1 to TRBJ2-5; TRBD1 aligns across 11 bases. With V trimmed by 6 bases and J by 5 bases, 14 bases remained unmatched. CDR1 and CDR2 (germline): DFQATT, SNEGSKA (reference sequence). The CDR3 runs to 16 residues.

The chain links TRBV5-1 to TRBJ2-5, with 15 bases that match TRBD2. Trimming cost V 6 bases and J 6 bases; bases outside gene matches: 6. The germline V gene encodes CDR1 SGHRS and CDR2 YFSETQ. The CDR3 runs 15 residues. The CDR3 region has the DNA TGCGCCAGCAAGGGACTAGCGGGAGGAGGAAAGACCCAGTACTTC. It specifies CASKGLAGGGKTQYF.

The rearrangement uses TRBV7-9 and TRBJ2-5, with D perhaps TRBD2 (5 bases). V lost 5 bases and J 5 bases, leaving 15 bases between the germline ends. The CDR3 is 14 residues long. Per the germline V gene, CDR1 is SEHNR and CDR2 is FQNEAQ (reference sequence). The CDR3 DNA follows: TGTGCCAGCAGCACAAACAGCGGCGGGGAGACCCAGTACTTC. Translation: CASSTNSGGETQYF.

In this sample, this clonotype turned up many times. The chain carries TRBV19 and TRBJ2-7, with 7 bases matching TRBD2. V lost 3 bases and J lost 6; bases outside the gene matches: 8. From germline, CDR1 is LNHDA and CDR2 SQIVND (reference sequence). The CDR3 is 14 residues long. The CDR3, as DNA: TGTGCCAGTAGTATCTCGGCGGGAGTCGGCGAGCAGTACTTC. Translation: CASSISAGVGEQYF.